Following are 21 T cell receptor beta chains from one sample sequenced in a study of blood T cell repertoires in COVID-19. The assay was immunoSEQ multiplex PCR, and TCRdb's table has in-frame clones only and misses some. The data contain roughly 250,000 clones, around 90% of them seen just once; the ten biggest clones take up about 1.5%. The sample taken for sequencing was PBMCs or T cells enriched from blood (not recorded which). These receptors all come from a woman between 50 and 59 years old who had recovered from COVID-19.

The chain employs TRBV14 and TRBJ1-6, with unresolved D. The CDR3 loop spans 13 amino acids. V was trimmed by 4 bases and J by 14 bases, leaving 15 bases between them. The germline CDR1 and CDR2 sequences are SGHDN and FVKESK. The CDR3 DNA sequence: TGTGCCAGCAGCCTTGACGGAGAAATTTCCCTCCACTTT. This encodes CASSLDGEISLHF.

The chain couples TRBV6-5 to TRBJ1-1; 7 bases are shared with TRBD1. Germline CDR1 is MNHEY and CDR2 is SVGAGI. Trimming at V came to 5 bases and at J to 2 bases, leaving 8 bases not matched to a gene. The CDR3 covers 15 residues. The CDR3 bases are TGTGCCAGCAGTAACCTGGACAGGACCAACACTGAAGCTTTCTTT. It is translated as CASSNLDRTNTEAFF.

The CDR3: CASSQDGGGLAVTSTDTQYF. CDR3 sequence (DNA): TGCGCCAGCAGCCAAGATGGGGGGGGGCTAGCGGTGACTAGCACAGATACGCAGTATTTT. The genes are TRBV4-1 and TRBJ2-3, with D possibly being TRBD2 (7 bases). From germline, CDR1 is MGHRA and CDR2 YSYEKL. Deletions cut 0 bases from V and 0 bases from J, with 22 bases between. The CDR3 spans 20 residues.

This chain joins TRBV19 and TRBJ2-1; 8 positions agree with TRBD2. This CDR3 region has 16 residues. CDR1 LNHDA and CDR2 SQIVND come from the germline V gene (reference sequence). With V trimmed by 2 bases and J by 3 bases, 6 bases remained unmatched. CDR3 in DNA: TGTGCCAGTAGTATATTGGCGGGAGGCCACTACAATGAGCAGTTCTTC. This gives the protein CASSILAGGHYNEQFF.

The CDR3 spells CASSVGPETVSSEAFF. The CDR3 coding sequence is TGTGCCAGCAGCGTTGGACCCGAGACAGTATCTTCTGAAGCTTTCTTT. The rearrangement joins TRBV9 to TRBJ1-1; maybe TRBD1 (5 bases). Germline values: CDR1 SGDLS, CDR2 YYNGEE. The CDR3 extends over 16 amino acids. V gave up 2 bases and J gave up 6 bases, with 20 bases separating them.

This clone occurred once. This rearrangement joins TRBV11-3 to TRBJ1-1; 7 nucleotides line up with TRBD1. V gave up 3 bases and J gave up 7 bases; unmatched junction bases: 2. There are 12 residues in the CDR3. Germline assignment: CDR1 SGHNT and CDR2 YENEEA. The CDR3 DNA reads TGTGCCAGCAGCTTCGCAGGGGGTGAAGCTTTCTTT. This gives the protein CASSFAGGEAFF.

The chain combines TRBV20-1 with TRBJ1-4; D unclear. Germline CDR1 and CDR2: DFQATT and SNEGSKA (reference sequence). V lost 6 bases, J lost 8 bases, and 10 bases lay in between. The CDR3 length is 11 residues. As DNA, the CDR3 is TGCAGTGCGAACACTAGGGAAAAACTGTTTTTT. As protein: CSANTREKLFF.

This rearrangement joins TRBV9 to TRBJ1-3; D gene unclear. Germline CDR1 is SGDLS and CDR2 is YYNGEE. This CDR3 region has 19 residues. The V end lost 4 bases, the J end lost 0 bases, and 23 bases lay between the germline ends. For the CDR3, the DNA is TGTGCCAGCAGCCCCCGCGCGGGCCTTATACGCACCTCTGGAAACACCATATATTTT. Translating it yields CASSPRAGLIRTSGNTIYF.

V and J are TRBV6-1 and TRBJ2-3, with 8 bases aligning to TRBD2. CDR3 length: 15 amino acids. CDR1 and CDR2 from the germline V gene are MNHNS and SASEGT. V lost 3 bases and J lost 3; bases outside the gene matches: 5. The CDR3 here is CASSDTGGGTDTQYF. For the CDR3, the DNA is TGTGCCAGCAGTGATACGGGAGGGGGTACAGATACGCAGTATTTT.

Worth noting for this clone: Other DNA sequences in this sample translate to the same CDR3. The chain recombines TRBV7-2 with TRBJ1-4; TRBD1 aligns across 7 bases. The CDR3 consists of 15 residues. The germline gives CDR1 SGHTA, CDR2 FQGNSA. Trimming at V came to 2 bases and at J to 5 bases, leaving 5 bases not matched to a gene. The CDR3 here is CASSLRGQPNEKLFF. The CDR3 nucleotides are TGTGCCAGCAGCTTACGGGGACAGCCAAATGAAAAACTGTTTTTT.

In its sample, this clone was seen a few times. The V gene is TRBV2, the J gene TRBJ1-2; tentatively, D is TRBD1 (5 bases). The CDR3 runs to 13 residues. Germline V gives CDR1 SNHLY, CDR2 FYNNEI. The V gene lost 8 bases and the J gene lost 4 bases, with 14 bases spanning the gap. The CDR3 region has the DNA TGTGCCAGCTCTCAGGGTCTTGCCTATGGCTACACCTTC. Protein: CASSQGLAYGYTF.

This clone was recorded a few times. The chain joins TRBV5-5 to TRBJ2-7, with D perhaps matching TRBD2 (5 bases). This CDR3 spans 14 amino acids. The germline CDR1 and CDR2 sequences are SGHKS and YYEKEE (reference sequence). V lost 4 bases and J 6 bases, leaving 17 bases between the germline ends. CDR3 DNA: TGTGCCAGCAGCCTGCGTGGAGGATCGGGCGAGCAGTACTTC. Amino acid sequence: CASSLRGGSGEQYF.

The rearrangement uses TRBV4-1 and TRBJ2-1, with D possibly being TRBD1 (5 bases). The CDR3 length is 15 residues. V lost 3 bases and J lost 3, with 12 bases in between. Germline CDR1 MGHRA, CDR2 YSYEKL. In DNA form, the CDR3 reads TGCGCCAGCAGCCAGGCAGGGTCCGTCTACAATGAGCAGTTCTTC. Protein: CASSQAGSVYNEQFF.

This clone was counted only a few times. V and J are TRBV6-5 and TRBJ1-2, with TRBD1 matching over 7 bases. The junction had 6 bases not matched to a gene; V was cut back by 5 bases and J by 3 bases. The CDR3 is 14 amino acids. The germline V gene has CDR1 MNHEY and CDR2 SVGAGI. CDR3 region: CASSTPGQYYGYTF. The CDR3 nucleotides read TGTGCCAGCAGTACTCCGGGACAGTACTATGGCTACACCTTC.

V usage is TRBV5-4 and J usage is TRBJ1-1; 8 positions agree with TRBD1. Trimming took 4 bases from V and 6 from J; bases not matched to a gene: 8. Germline CDR1 SGHNT, CDR2 YYREEE (reference sequence). The CDR3 loop spans 14 amino acids. The CDR3, as DNA: TGTGCCAGCAGCGCGACAGGGGAGTGGGCTGAAGCTTTCTTT. Protein: CASSATGEWAEAFF.

The CDR3 region is CASSQPRDSGANVLTF. The CDR3 DNA sequence: TGTGCCAGCAGCCAACCGCGAGACTCTGGGGCCAACGTCCTGACTTTC. The rearrangement links TRBV7-9 to TRBJ2-6, with D uncertain. V was pared by 5 bases and J by 0 bases, with 11 bases between. In germline, CDR1 is SEHNR, CDR2 FQNEAQ (reference sequence). CDR3 length: 16 amino acids.

The chain uses TRBV28 and TRBJ2-1; 7 bases map to TRBD2. Looked up from germline, CDR1 is MDHEN and CDR2 is SYDVKM. There are 12 residues in the CDR3. The junction had 3 bases not matched to a gene; V was cut back by 6 bases and J by 7 bases. The CDR3 protein is CASSPGGNEQFF. CDR3 coding DNA: TGTGCCAGCAGCCCCGGGGGGAATGAGCAGTTCTTC.

J is TRBJ1-6 and V is TRBV5-1; the match to TRBD1 covers 8 bases. The CDR3 runs 17 residues. V shed 1 base and J 8 bases; nucleotides not matched to a gene: 11. Germline assignment: CDR1 SGHRS and CDR2 YFSETQ. The CDR3 nucleotides are TGCGCCAGCAGCTTGTCACTCCGGGACAGGCTTGATTCACCCCTCCACTTT. Residues: CASSLSLRDRLDSPLHF. Together with reference TRBV5-1 and TRBJ1-6, the CDR3 gives the full variable domain: KAGVTQTPRYLIKTRGQQVTLSCSPISGHRSVSWYQQTPGQGLQFLFEYFSETQRNKGNFPGRFSGRQFSNSRSEMNVSTLELGDSALYLCASSLSLRDRLDSPLHFGNGTRLTVT.

The chain's CDR3 is CASVPVGGGIEKLFF. CDR3 DNA: TGTGCCAGCGTGCCGGTTGGGGGCGGAATTGAAAAACTGTTTTTT. The chain has TRBV6-5 and TRBJ1-4; TRBD1 might be the D (6 bases). There are 15 residues in the CDR3. The V end was cut by 8 bases, the J end by 7 bases, with 20 bases between. Per the germline V gene, CDR1 is MNHEY and CDR2 is SVGAGI.

The J gene is TRBJ2-7, the V gene TRBV7-9, with 8 nucleotides matching TRBD1. Germline V gene data show CDR1 as SEHNR and CDR2 as FQNEAQ (reference sequence). The CDR3 is made up of 14 amino acids. V gave up 0 bases and J gave up 7 bases; unmatched junction bases: 5. CDR3 sequence: CASSLAGQGWEQYF. CDR3 sequence (DNA): TGTGCCAGCAGCTTAGCAGGACAGGGTTGGGAGCAGTACTTC.

The chain carries TRBV25-1 and TRBJ2-2, with D possibly being TRBD2 (5 bases). This CDR3 contains 14 residues. Germline CDR1 MGHDK, CDR2 SYGVNS. V lost 6 bases, J lost 4 bases, and 12 bases lay in between. The CDR3, as DNA: TGTGCCAGCAGCCGAGAGGGAGTCACCGGGGAGCTGTTTTTT. Encoded protein: CASSREGVTGELFF.